One sample yielded the 14 T cell receptor beta chains listed below, sequenced in a study of T cell responses to AZD1222 COVID-19 vaccine. TCRdb's copy holds only in-frame clones and misses some; the assay was immunoSEQ multiplex PCR. The sample includes about 34,000 clones, about 89% of them seen just once. The specimen comprised peripheral blood, sampled on day 0 of AZD1222 vaccination. Receptors were obtained from an adult in good health.

The chain is built from TRBV21-1 and TRBJ1-5; the table calls TRBD1, which could not be checked here. TRBV21-1 represents a pseudogene. This CDR3 spans 20 amino acids. The CDR3 bases are TGTGCCAGCAGTAGCCTATCCGGGACAGGGAATTTTCGCAGCAATCAGCCCCAGCATTTT. Encoded protein: CASSSLSGTGNFRSNQPQHF.

On this clone: The same CDR3 also results from other DNA sequences found in this sample. In DNA, the CDR3 is TGTGCCAGTAGTAGTGGGACAGGAACCTACGAGCAGTACTTC. Translating it yields CASSSGTGTYEQYF. V is TRBV19 and J is TRBJ2-7; 8 nucleotides line up with TRBD1. This CDR3 has 14 residues. V gave up 4 bases and J gave up 2 bases; unmatched junction bases: 4. CDR1 LNHDA and CDR2 SQIVND come from the germline V gene (reference sequence).

J is TRBJ2-2 and V is TRBV10-3; no definite D call. The germline gives CDR1 ENHRY, CDR2 SYGVKD. With 7 bases removed from V and 6 bases from J, the gap between germline ends came to 6 bases. This CDR3 contains 11 residues. CDR3 in amino acids: CAIKQAGELFF. DNA for the CDR3: TGTGCCATCAAGCAGGCCGGGGAGCTGTTTTTT.

In DNA form, the CDR3 reads TGTGCCAGCAGTGAACTAGCGGGGGGGCAAGAGACCCAGTACTTC. Residues: CASSELAGGQETQYF. The chain links TRBV6-1 to TRBJ2-5, with 12 bases identical to TRBD2. The germline V gene has CDR1 MNHNS and CDR2 SASEGT. The trim removed 2 bases at V and 2 bases at J, leaving 0 bases unmatched. This CDR3 has 15 amino acids.

V is TRBV7-2 and J is TRBJ2-7; tentatively, D is TRBD2 (6 bases). V was clipped by 5 bases and J by 2 bases, with 13 bases between them. This CDR3 spans 14 amino acids. Germline CDR1 SGHTA, CDR2 FQGNSA. The CDR3 DNA reads as TGTGCCAGCAGCAAGACCGGGGGAGCCTACGAGCAGTACTTC. Translating it yields CASSKTGGAYEQYF.

The V gene is TRBV6-2 or TRBV6-3, the J gene TRBJ2-3, with D tentatively TRBD1 (5 bases). This CDR3 has 15 residues. Deletions cut 5 bases from V and 1 base from J, with 13 bases between. Germline V lookup: CDR1 MNHEY, CDR2 SVGEGT. CDR3 in amino acids: CASSDRHKGTDTQYF. In nucleotides, the CDR3 is TGTGCCAGCAGTGACAGACATAAGGGCACAGATACGCAGTATTTT.

The chain has TRBV5-1 and TRBJ2-2, with 9 bases aligning to TRBD2. After removal of 4 bases from V and 6 bases from J, the junction contained 10 bases not matched to a gene. In germline, CDR1 is SGHRS, CDR2 YFSETQ. The CDR3 length is 16 residues. Here the CDR3 DNA reads TGCGCCAGCAGCGTACCGGGACTAGCTAATTCCGGGGAGCTGTTTTTT. This encodes CASSVPGLANSGELFF.

The chain uses TRBV15 and TRBJ1-2; 10 nucleotides align to TRBD1. The CDR3 is made up of 16 amino acids. CDR1 and CDR2 (germline): LNHNV, YYDKDF (reference sequence). V was clipped by 1 base and J by 5 bases; unmatched bases: 7. The CDR3 nucleotides read TGTGCCACCAGCAGAGTCACCCGGGACAGGGGTTATGGCTACACCTTC. Translated, it gives CATSRVTRDRGYGYTF.

The chain recombines TRBV4-2 with TRBJ2-3, with TRBD2 matching 10 bases. V gave up 1 base and J gave up 2 bases; unmatched junction bases: 6. Germline lookup yields CDR1 LGHNA and CDR2 YNFKEQ. CDR3 size: 17 residues. In DNA form, the CDR3 reads TGTGCCAGCAGCCAAGCTATAGCGGGAGGTTCCACAGATACGCAGTATTTT. Encoded protein: CASSQAIAGGSTDTQYF.

The chain couples TRBV6-5 to TRBJ2-7, with D uncertain. The CDR3 runs to 13 residues. Per the germline V gene, CDR1 is MNHEY and CDR2 is SVGAGI. V lost 7 bases and J 2 bases, leaving 12 bases between the germline ends. CDR3 DNA: TGTGCCAGCAACCTGAGATATACCTACGAGCAGTACTTC. Protein: CASNLRYTYEQYF.

V gene TRBV19 combines with J gene TRBJ2-1; TRBD2 matches 14 bases. Germline V lookup: CDR1 LNHDA, CDR2 SQIVND (reference sequence). The CDR3 is 16 residues long. V was pared by 7 bases and J by 6 bases, with 8 bases of the junction left unmatched. The CDR3 DNA reads TGTGCCAGTAACGGTAGAGGACTAGCGGGAGGCAATGAGCAGTTCTTC. Amino acid sequence: CASNGRGLAGGNEQFF.

V gene TRBV6-2 or TRBV6-3 combines with J gene TRBJ1-5; D gene unclear. The germline gives CDR1 MNHEY, CDR2 SVGEGT. The CDR3 loop spans 12 amino acids. Trimming took 2 bases from V and 6 from J, leaving 5 bases between them. Here the CDR3 reads CASSYPGQPQHF. The CDR3 nucleotides are TGTGCCAGCAGTTACCCGGGTCAGCCCCAGCATTTT.

The chain employs TRBV7-2 and TRBJ2-7, with 8 bases lining up with TRBD2. The CDR3 is 17 residues long. J lost 4 bases, V lost 0 bases, and 11 bases had no gene match. Germline V gene data show CDR1 as SGHTA and CDR2 as FQGNSA. The CDR3 sequence is CASSLAPSGSGWYEQYF. As DNA, the CDR3 is TGTGCCAGCAGCTTAGCGCCCAGCGGGAGTGGATGGTACGAGCAGTACTTC.

The chain couples TRBV18 to TRBJ1-3; tentatively, D is TRBD1 (5 bases). In germline, CDR1 is KGHSH, CDR2 LQKENI. V was shortened by 0 bases and J by 2 bases, with 11 bases between the two germline ends. This CDR3 is 16 amino acids long. CDR3 residues: CASSPPGPGPGNTIYF. The CDR3 coding sequence is TGTGCCAGCTCACCACCTGGCCCAGGGCCTGGAAACACCATATATTTT.